The 31 T cell receptor beta chains given below trace back to one sample, sequenced in a study of blood T cell repertoires in COVID-19. Here immunoSEQ multiplex PCR was the method, and the copy in TCRdb shows in-frame clones only, minus some. Counted here are tens of thousands of clones, 80% occurring once; the ten biggest clones make up 15% to 20%. The sample comprised peripheral blood. Every receptor here comes from a woman of 80 years or more with acute or convalescent COVID-19.

The chain carries TRBV21-1 and TRBJ2-5; TRBD1 reflects the table's D call only, with no check against the DNA. TRBV21-1 is annotated as a pseudogene. This CDR3 has 16 residues. The CDR3 sequence is CASSKGVSGEQETQYF. Written as DNA, the CDR3 is TGTGCCAGCAGCAAAGGGGTATCAGGCGAACAAGAGACCCAGTACTTC.

The rearrangement joins TRBV7-2 to TRBJ2-1; D is possibly TRBD2 (8 bases). Germline values: CDR1 SGHTA, CDR2 FQGNSA. The CDR3 covers 18 residues. Deletions cut 2 bases from V and 5 bases from J, with 22 bases between. The CDR3 reads CASSLSQRGGGRNNEQFF. DNA of the CDR3: TGTGCCAGCAGCTTATCACAAAGAGGGGGCGGGAGGAACAATGAGCAGTTCTTC.

The V call is TRBV30, the J call TRBJ2-1; 7 positions agree with TRBD2. The CDR3 is 13 residues long. Unmatched junction bases numbered 6, after V lost 1 base and J lost 9 bases. Germline CDR1 and CDR2: GTSNPN and SVGIG (reference sequence). The CDR3 DNA is TGTGCCTGGAGTGGCGGACTAGTGGGTGAGCAGTTCTTC. Protein sequence: CAWSGGLVGEQFF.

This clone is a singleton in its sample. V usage is TRBV9 and J usage is TRBJ2-5, with 7 bases lining up with TRBD1. CDR3 length: 14 amino acids. Per germline, CDR1 SGDLS and CDR2 YYNGEE. After removal of 0 bases from V and 5 bases from J, the junction contained 4 bases not matched to a gene. CDR3 region: CASSVDRGEETQYF. Written as DNA, the CDR3 is TGTGCCAGCAGCGTAGACAGGGGAGAGGAGACCCAGTACTTC.

The chain links TRBV4-2 to TRBJ1-1; D might be TRBD1 (6 bases). Germline values: CDR1 LGHNA, CDR2 YNFKEQ. The CDR3 runs 15 residues. The ends were cut back, 1 base at V and 4 bases at J, with 13 bases in the middle. This CDR3 reads CASSQGRGPGTEAFF. DNA of the CDR3: TGTGCCAGCAGCCAAGGGCGGGGGCCGGGCACTGAAGCTTTCTTT.

This clone was recorded once. The chain uses TRBV7-8 and TRBJ1-4; TRBD1 is a possible D gene (5 bases). The V gene's germline CDR1 is SGHVS and CDR2 FQNEAQ. Between the trimmed V and J ends, which lost 3 bases and 2 bases, there was a span of 16 bases. The CDR3 loop spans 17 amino acids. The CDR3 DNA sequence: TGTGCCAGCAGCTTGCGGGGTCGGGGGGTCACTAATGAAAAACTGTTTTTT. It encodes CASSLRGRGVTNEKLFF. The full variable domain, rest sourced from reference TRBV7-8 and TRBJ1-4, is GAGVSQSPRYKVAKRGQDVALRCDPISGHVSLFWYQQALGQGPEFLTYFQNEAQLDKSGLPSDRFFAERPEGSVSTLKIQRTQQEDSAVYLCASSLRGRGVTNEKLFFGSGTQLSVL.

The V call is TRBV6-4, the J call TRBJ2-3, with 13 bases lining up with TRBD2. V shed 6 bases, J shed 1 base, and the junction held 4 bases outside the gene matches. Per the germline V gene, CDR1 is MRHNA and CDR2 is SNTAGT. The CDR3 extends over 16 amino acids. CDR3 sequence (DNA): TGTGCCAGCAGCAGTACTAGCGGGGGGGGCACAGATACGCAGTATTTT. As protein: CASSSTSGGGTDTQYF.

J is TRBJ1-6 and V is TRBV30; TRBD1 might be the D (6 bases). With 4 bases removed from V and 8 bases from J, the gap between germline ends came to 9 bases. CDR1 is GTSNPN and CDR2 is SVGIG in the germline V gene (reference sequence). The CDR3 has 12 residues. CDR3 coding DNA: TGTGCCTGGAATCCAGGGGATTCACCCCTCCACTTT. Residues: CAWNPGDSPLHF. Filled out from reference TRBV30 and TRBJ1-6, the complete variable domain reads SQTIHQWPATLVQPVGSPLSLECTVEGTSNPNLYWYRQAAGRGLQLLFYSVGIGQISSEVPQNLSASRPQDRQFILSSKKLLLSDSGFYLCAWNPGDSPLHFGNGTRLTVT.

This chain links TRBV2 with TRBJ1-1, with 7 bases fitting TRBD1. In germline, CDR1 is SNHLY, CDR2 FYNNEI. V lost 5 bases, J lost 4 bases, and 7 bases stayed unmatched. The CDR3 totals 14 residues. The CDR3 is CASSRQGLGTEAFF. In DNA form, the CDR3 reads TGTGCCAGCAGTCGACAGGGTTTGGGCACTGAAGCTTTCTTT. Full variable domain (remainder filled in from reference TRBV2 and TRBJ1-1): EPEVTQTPSHQVTQMGQEVILRCVPISNHLYFYWYRQILGQKVEFLVSFYNNEISEKSEIFDDQFSVERPDGSNFTLKIRSTKLEDSAMYFCASSRQGLGTEAFFGQGTRLTVV.

J is TRBJ1-6 and V is TRBV28, with D tentatively TRBD1 (5 bases). This CDR3 spans 13 amino acids. Germline V gene lookup returns CDR1 MDHEN and CDR2 SYDVKM. Trimming cost V 8 bases and J 7 bases, with 12 bases left between them. This CDR3 reads CASQGAWNSPLHF. The CDR3 coding sequence is TGTGCCAGCCAAGGGGCATGGAATTCACCCCTCCACTTT.

The chain joins TRBV6-5 to TRBJ1-4; 7 nucleotides match TRBD1. J lost 5 bases, V lost 8 bases, and 5 bases had no gene match. This CDR3 contains 13 residues. Germline lookup yields CDR1 MNHEY and CDR2 SVGAGI. CDR3 DNA sequence: TGTGCCAGCGAGACAGGGCCAAATGAAAAACTGTTTTTT. Amino acids: CASETGPNEKLFF.

Only a few counts were recorded for this clone. The J gene is TRBJ2-4, the V gene TRBV7-9; TRBD1 might be the D (6 bases). Looked up from germline, CDR1 is SEHNR and CDR2 is FQNEAQ (reference sequence). CDR3 size: 15 residues. V lost 5 bases to trimming and J lost 0 bases, with 11 bases between them. The CDR3 sequence is CASSPQGLAKNIQYF. CDR3 coding DNA: TGTGCCAGCAGCCCTCAGGGGCTAGCCAAAAACATTCAGTACTTC.

V is TRBV5-1 and J is TRBJ2-4; 8 bases agree with TRBD1. The CDR3 covers 15 residues. The trim removed 1 base at V and 7 bases at J, leaving 7 bases unmatched. Germline V gene data show CDR1 as SGHRS and CDR2 as YFSETQ. The chain's CDR3 is CASSLPLGQGNIQYF. The CDR3 DNA reads TGCGCCAGCAGCTTGCCCTTAGGACAGGGCAACATTCAGTACTTC.

The chain recombines TRBV11-2 with TRBJ2-7; tentative D call: TRBD1 (5 bases). V was cut by 3 bases and J by 6 bases, with 9 bases left in between. CDR1 is SGHAT, CDR2 FQNNGV, per germline. The CDR3 contains 12 residues. The chain's CDR3 is CASSLAGIEQYF. In DNA, the CDR3 is TGTGCCAGCAGCTTGGCAGGGATCGAGCAGTACTTC.

This chain links TRBV7-9 with TRBJ1-6; perhaps TRBD1 as D (5 bases). V was pared by 4 bases and J by 6 bases, with 13 bases between. Germline V lookup: CDR1 SEHNR, CDR2 FQNEAQ (reference sequence). The CDR3 consists of 15 residues. The CDR3 sequence: CASSSAVGANSPLHF. CDR3 nucleotides: TGTGCCAGCAGCTCAGCCGTAGGGGCTAATTCACCCCTCCACTTT.

The gene calls are TRBV14 and TRBJ2-3; D unresolved. Trimming stripped 0 bases from V and 14 bases from J, with 12 bases between. This CDR3 spans 12 amino acids. Germline V gives CDR1 SGHDN, CDR2 FVKESK. CDR3: CASSQDPYRLYF. The CDR3 coding sequence is TGTGCCAGCAGCCAAGATCCCTACCGTCTGTATTTT.

J is TRBJ1-4 and V is TRBV11-2; 7 nucleotides align to TRBD1. The length of the CDR3 is 17 residues. J gave up 0 bases and V 7 bases, and 11 bases lay outside the gene matches. The germline CDR1 and CDR2 sequences are SGHAT and FQNNGV. The CDR3 region is CASTTGDWFSTNEKLFF. CDR3 DNA sequence: TGTGCCAGCACTACAGGGGATTGGTTTTCAACTAATGAAAAACTGTTTTTT.

The CDR3 loop reads CASSVVGTYTDTQYF. Written as DNA, the CDR3 is TGTGCCAGCAGCGTAGTAGGGACTTACACAGATACGCAGTATTTT. J is TRBJ2-3 and V is TRBV9; weak D call: TRBD2 (6 bases). The germline V gene has CDR1 SGDLS and CDR2 YYNGEE. There are 15 residues in the CDR3. V lost 0 bases and J 2 bases, leaving 10 bases between the germline ends.

This chain uses TRBV9 with TRBJ2-7, with 12 nucleotides matching TRBD1. The length of the CDR3 is 15 residues. Per the germline V gene, CDR1 is SGDLS and CDR2 is YYNGEE. With V trimmed by 3 bases and J by 4 bases, 5 bases remained unmatched. The CDR3 region is CASSARGQGAYEQYF. As DNA, the CDR3 is TGTGCCAGCAGCGCCCGGGGACAGGGGGCATACGAGCAGTACTTC. The full variable domain, its missing parts supplied by reference TRBV9 and TRBJ2-7, is DSGVTQTPKHLITATGQRVTLRCSPRSGDLSVYWYQQSLDQGLQFLIQYYNGEERAKGNILERFSAQQFPDLHSELNLSSLELGDSALYFCASSARGQGAYEQYFGPGTRLTVT.

CDR3 sequence: CASMGGSNSPLHF. In DNA, the CDR3 is TGCGCCAGCATGGGGGGTAGCAATTCACCCCTCCACTTT. The chain recombines TRBV5-1 with TRBJ1-6; weak D call: TRBD1 (5 bases). This CDR3 has 13 amino acids. Germline-derived CDR1 and CDR2 are SGHRS and YFSETQ. V was cut by 6 bases and J by 7 bases, with 11 bases left in between.

The chain recombines TRBV6-5 with TRBJ2-1; no definite D call. Germline V gene sequence: CDR1 MNHEY, CDR2 SVGAGI. Trimming cost V 9 bases and J 0 bases, with 6 bases left between them. CDR3 length equals 12 residues. The CDR3 spells CASGASYNEQFF. As DNA, the CDR3 is TGTGCCAGTGGAGCCTCCTACAATGAGCAGTTCTTC.

V and J are TRBV6-5 and TRBJ1-5; D possibly corresponds to TRBD1 (6 bases). The CDR3 totals 14 residues. Germline V gene lookup returns CDR1 MNHEY and CDR2 SVGAGI. V shed 8 bases and J shed 4 bases, with 15 bases lying between them. The CDR3 region has the DNA TGTGCCAGCGCGGCCGGGACACTAAATCAGCCCCAGCATTTT. Translated, it gives CASAAGTLNQPQHF.

This sequence joins TRBV9 and TRBJ2-1; D is perhaps TRBD1 (5 bases). V was clipped by 2 bases and J by 5 bases, with 14 bases between them. Germline V gene sequence: CDR1 SGDLS, CDR2 YYNGEE. The CDR3 is 15 residues long. The DNA of the CDR3 is TGTGCCAGCAGCGTCCCAGGGCTTTCCGACAATGAGCAGTTCTTC. Amino acid sequence: CASSVPGLSDNEQFF.

The rearrangement links TRBV29-1 to TRBJ1-1; 12 nucleotides agree with TRBD1. The V gene's germline CDR1 is SQVTM and CDR2 ANQGSEA. There are 15 residues in the CDR3. V was pared by 8 bases and J by 5 bases, with 12 bases of the junction left unmatched. The CDR3 coding sequence is TGCAGCACCCCCGGGACAGGGGGCGTTGGAACTGAAGCTTTCTTT. Translating gives CSTPGTGGVGTEAFF.

The V and J genes are TRBV5-8 and TRBJ2-1; 8 bases line up with TRBD1. The V gene's germline CDR1 is SGHTS and CDR2 YDEGEE. V shed 4 bases, J shed 15 bases, and the junction held 12 bases outside the gene matches. The CDR3 contains 13 residues. The CDR3 DNA follows: TGTGCCAGCAGCCAGGGACAGGCCCGTGATTGGTTCTTC. Encoded protein: CASSQGQARDWFF.

The chain links TRBV5-1 to TRBJ2-3, with D possibly TRBD2 on 5 matching bases. The CDR3 covers 14 residues. Trimming left V 4 bases short and J 1 base short, with 10 bases between. The germline V gene has CDR1 SGHRS and CDR2 YFSETQ. CDR3 bases: TGCGCCAGCAGCGGAAATAGCGGCACAGATACGCAGTATTTT. Translated: CASSGNSGTDTQYF.

The chain links TRBV7-9 to TRBJ1-5; TRBD1 is a possible D gene (5 bases). The CDR3 has 15 residues. V was trimmed by 1 base and J by 4 bases, leaving 11 bases between them. CDR1 is SEHNR, CDR2 FQNEAQ, per germline (reference sequence). The CDR3: CASSLGDRANQPQHF. CDR3 nucleotide sequence: TGTGCCAGCAGCTTAGGAGACAGAGCGAATCAGCCCCAGCATTTT.

This clone was observed a single time. The chain uses TRBV5-6 and TRBJ1-2; weak D call: TRBD1 (6 bases). The CDR3 has 15 amino acids. V was trimmed by 0 bases and J by 4 bases, leaving 13 bases between them. Germline V CDR1 and CDR2: SGHDT, YYEEEE. In DNA, the CDR3 is TGTGCCAGCAGCTTGGGTTACAGGGCACCCTATGGCTACACCTTC. Translating gives CASSLGYRAPYGYTF. Supplemented by reference TRBV5-6 and TRBJ1-2, the full variable domain reads DAGVTQSPTHLIKTRGQQVTLRCSPKSGHDTVSWYQQALGQGPQFIFQYYEEEERQRGNFPDRFSGHQFPNYSSELNVNALLLGDSALYLCASSLGYRAPYGYTFGSGTRLTVV.

This clone was counted at least ten times. The chain carries TRBV7-8 and TRBJ2-3; TRBD2 matches at 8 bases. Germline V gene lookup returns CDR1 SGHVS and CDR2 FQNEAQ. J lost 1 base, V lost 4 bases, and 7 bases had no gene match. The CDR3 has 16 amino acids. CDR3: CASSSSLTSGTDTQYF. The CDR3 bases are TGTGCCAGCAGCTCCTCTCTGACTAGCGGCACAGATACGCAGTATTTT.

CDR3 amino acids: CASRRTGPTGELFF. The CDR3 DNA follows: TGTGCCAGCAGGAGGACAGGGCCGACCGGGGAGCTGTTTTTT. The chain carries TRBV25-1 and TRBJ2-2, with TRBD1 matching 8 bases. Germline CDR1 and CDR2: MGHDK and SYGVNS. After removal of 6 bases from V and 5 bases from J, the junction contained 5 bases not matched to a gene. The CDR3 consists of 14 residues.

The gene calls are TRBV6-1 and TRBJ2-1; D is perhaps TRBD2 (5 bases). The germline CDR1 and CDR2 sequences are MNHNS and SASEGT. The CDR3 has 15 amino acids. V lost 0 bases to trimming and J lost 7 bases, with 13 bases between them. CDR3 in amino acids: CASSEAGSGGNEQFF. The CDR3 nucleotides read TGTGCCAGCAGTGAAGCCGGGTCAGGCGGGAATGAGCAGTTCTTC.